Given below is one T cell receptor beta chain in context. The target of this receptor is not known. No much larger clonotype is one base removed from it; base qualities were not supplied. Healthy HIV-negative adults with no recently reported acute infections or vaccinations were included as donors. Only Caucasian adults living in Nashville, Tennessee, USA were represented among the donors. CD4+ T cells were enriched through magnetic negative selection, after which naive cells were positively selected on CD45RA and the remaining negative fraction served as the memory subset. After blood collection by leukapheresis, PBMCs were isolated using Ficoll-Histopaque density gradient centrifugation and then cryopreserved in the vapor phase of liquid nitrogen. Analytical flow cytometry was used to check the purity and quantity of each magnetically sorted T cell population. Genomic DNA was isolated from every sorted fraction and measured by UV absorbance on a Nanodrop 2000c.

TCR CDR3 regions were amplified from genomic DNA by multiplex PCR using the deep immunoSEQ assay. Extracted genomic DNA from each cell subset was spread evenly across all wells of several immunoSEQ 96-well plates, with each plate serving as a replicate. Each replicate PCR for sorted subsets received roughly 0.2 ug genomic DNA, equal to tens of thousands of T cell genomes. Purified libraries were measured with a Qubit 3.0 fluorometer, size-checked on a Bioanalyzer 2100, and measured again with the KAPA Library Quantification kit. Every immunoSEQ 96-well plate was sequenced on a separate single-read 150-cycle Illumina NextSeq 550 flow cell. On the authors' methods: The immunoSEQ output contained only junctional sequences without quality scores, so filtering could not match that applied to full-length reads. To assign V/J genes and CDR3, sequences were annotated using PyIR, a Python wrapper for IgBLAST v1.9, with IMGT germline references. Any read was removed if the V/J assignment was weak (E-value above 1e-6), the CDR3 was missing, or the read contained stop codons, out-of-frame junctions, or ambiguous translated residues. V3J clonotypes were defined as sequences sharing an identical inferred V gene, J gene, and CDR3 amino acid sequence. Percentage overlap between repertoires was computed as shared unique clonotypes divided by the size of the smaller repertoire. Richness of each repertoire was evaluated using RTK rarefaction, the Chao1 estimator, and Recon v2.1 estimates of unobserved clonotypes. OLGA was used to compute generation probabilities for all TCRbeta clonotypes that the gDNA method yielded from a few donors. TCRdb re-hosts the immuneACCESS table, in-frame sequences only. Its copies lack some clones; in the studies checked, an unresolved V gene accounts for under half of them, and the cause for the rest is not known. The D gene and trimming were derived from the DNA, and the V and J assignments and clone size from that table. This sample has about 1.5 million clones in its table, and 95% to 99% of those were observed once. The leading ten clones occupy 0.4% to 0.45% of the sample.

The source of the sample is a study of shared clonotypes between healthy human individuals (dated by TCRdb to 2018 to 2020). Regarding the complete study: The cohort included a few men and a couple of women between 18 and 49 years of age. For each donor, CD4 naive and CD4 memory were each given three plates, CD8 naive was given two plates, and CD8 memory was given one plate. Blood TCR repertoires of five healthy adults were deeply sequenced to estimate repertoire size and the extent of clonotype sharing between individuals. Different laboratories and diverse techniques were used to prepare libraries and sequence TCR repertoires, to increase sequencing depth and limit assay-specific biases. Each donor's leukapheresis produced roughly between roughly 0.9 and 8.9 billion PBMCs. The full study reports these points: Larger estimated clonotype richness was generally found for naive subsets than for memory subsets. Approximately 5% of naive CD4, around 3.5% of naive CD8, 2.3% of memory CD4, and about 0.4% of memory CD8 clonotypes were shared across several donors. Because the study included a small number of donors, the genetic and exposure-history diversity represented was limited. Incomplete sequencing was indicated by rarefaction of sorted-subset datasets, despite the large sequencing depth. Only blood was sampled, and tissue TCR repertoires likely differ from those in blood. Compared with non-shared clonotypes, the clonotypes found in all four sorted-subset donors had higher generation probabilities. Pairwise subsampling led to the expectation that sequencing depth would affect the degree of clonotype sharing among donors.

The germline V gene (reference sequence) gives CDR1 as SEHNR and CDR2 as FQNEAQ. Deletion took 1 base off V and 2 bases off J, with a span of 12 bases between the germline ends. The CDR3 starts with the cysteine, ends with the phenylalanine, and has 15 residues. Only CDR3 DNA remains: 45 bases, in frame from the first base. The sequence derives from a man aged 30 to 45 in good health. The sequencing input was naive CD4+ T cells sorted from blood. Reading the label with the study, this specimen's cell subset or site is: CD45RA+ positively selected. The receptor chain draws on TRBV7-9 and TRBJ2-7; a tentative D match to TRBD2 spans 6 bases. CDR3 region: CASSLVGGIAYEQYF. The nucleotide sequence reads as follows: TGTGCCAGCAGCTTAGTTGGCGGGATAGCCTACGAGCAGTACTTC.